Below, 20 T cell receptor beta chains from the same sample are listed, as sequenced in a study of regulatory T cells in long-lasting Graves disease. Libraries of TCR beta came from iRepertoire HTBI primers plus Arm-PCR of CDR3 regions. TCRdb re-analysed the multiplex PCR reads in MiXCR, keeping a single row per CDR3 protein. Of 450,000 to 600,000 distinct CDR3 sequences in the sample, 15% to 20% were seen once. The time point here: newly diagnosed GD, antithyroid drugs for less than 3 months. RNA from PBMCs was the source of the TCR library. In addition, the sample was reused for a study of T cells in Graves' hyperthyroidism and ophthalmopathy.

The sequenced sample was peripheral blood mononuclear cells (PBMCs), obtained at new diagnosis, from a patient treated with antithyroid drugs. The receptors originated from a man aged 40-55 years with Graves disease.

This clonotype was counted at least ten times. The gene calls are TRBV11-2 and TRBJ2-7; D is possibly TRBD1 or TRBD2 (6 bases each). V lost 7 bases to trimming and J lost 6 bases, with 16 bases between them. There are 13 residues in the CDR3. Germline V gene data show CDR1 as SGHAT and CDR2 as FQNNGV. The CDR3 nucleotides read TGTGCCAGCACCGTCCTCGGGGGCACCGAGCAGTACTTC. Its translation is CASTVLGGTEQYF.

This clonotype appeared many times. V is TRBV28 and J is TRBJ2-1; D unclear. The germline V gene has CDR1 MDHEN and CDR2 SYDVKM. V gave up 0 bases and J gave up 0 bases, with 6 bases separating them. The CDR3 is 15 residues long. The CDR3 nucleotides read TGTGCCAGCAGTTTATGGAGATCCTCCTACAATGAGCAGTTCTTC. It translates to CASSLWRSSYNEQFF. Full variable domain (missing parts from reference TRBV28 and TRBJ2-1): DVKVTQSSRYLVKRTGEKVFLECVQDMDHENMFWYRQDPGLGLRLIYFSYDVKMKEKGDIPEGYSVSREKKERFSLILESASTNQTSMYLCASSLWRSSYNEQFFGPGTRLTVL.

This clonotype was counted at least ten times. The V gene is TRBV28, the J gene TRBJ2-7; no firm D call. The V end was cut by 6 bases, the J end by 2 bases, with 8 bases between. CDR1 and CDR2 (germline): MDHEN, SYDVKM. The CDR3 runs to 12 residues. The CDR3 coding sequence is TGTGCCAGCAGCAAAGGCACCTACGAGCAGTACTTC. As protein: CASSKGTYEQYF.

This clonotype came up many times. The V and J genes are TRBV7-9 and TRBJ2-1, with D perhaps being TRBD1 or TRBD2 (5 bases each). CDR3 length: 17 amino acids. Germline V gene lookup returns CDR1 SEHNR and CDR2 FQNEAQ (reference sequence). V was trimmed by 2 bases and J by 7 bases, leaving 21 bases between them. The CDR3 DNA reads TGTGCCAGCAGCTTAAGGGGTGGCGGTGGGGAGAAGAATGAGCAGTTCTTC. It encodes CASSLRGGGGEKNEQFF.

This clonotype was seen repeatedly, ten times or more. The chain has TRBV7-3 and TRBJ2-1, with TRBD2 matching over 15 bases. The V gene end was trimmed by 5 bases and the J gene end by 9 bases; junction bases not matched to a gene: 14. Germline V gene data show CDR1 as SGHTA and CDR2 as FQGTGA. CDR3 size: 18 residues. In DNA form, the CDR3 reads TGTGCCAGCAGCCTAAAGGTGGGGGGGGGACTAGCGGGAGGTGAGCAGTTCTTC. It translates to CASSLKVGGGLAGGEQFF. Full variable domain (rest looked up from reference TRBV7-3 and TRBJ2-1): GAGVSQTPSNKVTEKGKYVELRCDPISGHTALYWYRQSLGQGPEFLIYFQGTGAADDSGLPNDRFFAVRPEGSVSTLKIQRTERGDSAVYLCASSLKVGGGLAGGEQFFGPGTRLTVL.

CDR3 nucleotide sequence: TGTGCCAGCAGTCGCTGGGGCACTAAACATACGCAGTATTTT. Protein sequence: CASSRWGTKHTQYF. The chain carries TRBV6-1 and TRBJ2-3; perhaps TRBD1 as D (5 bases). CDR3 size: 14 residues. Germline lookup yields CDR1 MNHNS and CDR2 SASEGT. V lost 5 bases to trimming and J lost 7 bases, with 16 bases between them.

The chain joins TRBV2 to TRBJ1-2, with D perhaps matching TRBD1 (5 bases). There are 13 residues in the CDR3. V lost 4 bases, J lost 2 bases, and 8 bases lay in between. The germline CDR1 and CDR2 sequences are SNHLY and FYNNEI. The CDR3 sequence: CASSATENYGYTF. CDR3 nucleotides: TGTGCCAGCAGTGCGACAGAGAACTATGGCTACACCTTC.

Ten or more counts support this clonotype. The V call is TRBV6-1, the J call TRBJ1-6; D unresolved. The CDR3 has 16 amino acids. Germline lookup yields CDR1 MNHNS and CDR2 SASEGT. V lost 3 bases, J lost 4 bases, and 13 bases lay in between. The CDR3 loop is CASSDRAVVYNSPLHF. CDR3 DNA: TGTGCCAGCAGTGACCGGGCAGTCGTGTATAATTCACCCCTCCACTTT.

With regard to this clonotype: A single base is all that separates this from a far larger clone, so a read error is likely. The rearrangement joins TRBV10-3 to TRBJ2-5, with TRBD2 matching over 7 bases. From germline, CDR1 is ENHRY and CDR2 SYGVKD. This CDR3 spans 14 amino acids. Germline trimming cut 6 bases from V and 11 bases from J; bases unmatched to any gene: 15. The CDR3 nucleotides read TGTGCCATCAGAATGGGAGGGGTGGGGAATGAGCAGTACTTC. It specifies CAIRMGGVGNEQYF.

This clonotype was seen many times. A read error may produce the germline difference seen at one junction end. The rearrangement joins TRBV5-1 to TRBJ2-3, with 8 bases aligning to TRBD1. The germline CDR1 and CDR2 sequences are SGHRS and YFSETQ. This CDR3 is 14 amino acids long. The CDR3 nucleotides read TGTGCCAGCAGCCCAGGACAGGGCTCAGATACGCAGTATTTT. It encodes CASSPGQGSDTQYF.

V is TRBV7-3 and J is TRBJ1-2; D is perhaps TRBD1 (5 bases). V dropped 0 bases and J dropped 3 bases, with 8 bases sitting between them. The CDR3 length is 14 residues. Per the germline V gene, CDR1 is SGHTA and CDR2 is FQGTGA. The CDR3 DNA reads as TGTGCCAGCAGCTTAACGGCAGGGCACTATGGCTACACCTTC. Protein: CASSLTAGHYGYTF.

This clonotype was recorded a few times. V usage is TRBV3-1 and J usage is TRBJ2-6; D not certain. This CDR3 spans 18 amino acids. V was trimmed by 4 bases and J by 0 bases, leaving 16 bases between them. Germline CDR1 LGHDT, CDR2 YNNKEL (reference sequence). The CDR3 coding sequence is TGTGCCAGCAGCCTTGGGAAACTAATGGCCTCTGGGGCCAACGTCCTGACTTTC. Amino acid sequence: CASSLGKLMASGANVLTF.

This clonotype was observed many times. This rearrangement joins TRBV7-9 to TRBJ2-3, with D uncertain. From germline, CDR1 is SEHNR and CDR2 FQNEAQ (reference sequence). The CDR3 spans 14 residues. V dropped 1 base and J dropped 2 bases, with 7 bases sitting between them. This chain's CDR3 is CASSLGQFTDTQYF. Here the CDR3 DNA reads TGTGCCAGCAGCTTAGGTCAGTTCACAGATACGCAGTATTTT.

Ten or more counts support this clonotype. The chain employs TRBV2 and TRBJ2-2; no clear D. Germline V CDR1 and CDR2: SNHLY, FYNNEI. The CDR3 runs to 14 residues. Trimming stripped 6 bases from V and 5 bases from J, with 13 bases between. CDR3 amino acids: CASRIGPGTGELFF. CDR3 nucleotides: TGTGCCAGCAGGATAGGTCCCGGGACCGGGGAGCTGTTTTTT.

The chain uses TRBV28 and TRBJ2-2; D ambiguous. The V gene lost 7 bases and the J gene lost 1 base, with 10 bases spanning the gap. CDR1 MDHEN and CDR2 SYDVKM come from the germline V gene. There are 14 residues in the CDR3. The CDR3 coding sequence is TGTGCCAGCAAAAACACGGTGAACACCGGGGAGCTGTTTTTT. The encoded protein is CASKNTVNTGELFF.

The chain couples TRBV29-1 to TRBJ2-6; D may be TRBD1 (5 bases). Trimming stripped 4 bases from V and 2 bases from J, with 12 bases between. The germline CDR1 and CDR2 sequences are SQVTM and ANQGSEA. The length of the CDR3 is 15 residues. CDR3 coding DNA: TGCAGCGTTGGGCAGGGATTCGCTGGGGCCAACGTCCTGACTTTC. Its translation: CSVGQGFAGANVLTF.

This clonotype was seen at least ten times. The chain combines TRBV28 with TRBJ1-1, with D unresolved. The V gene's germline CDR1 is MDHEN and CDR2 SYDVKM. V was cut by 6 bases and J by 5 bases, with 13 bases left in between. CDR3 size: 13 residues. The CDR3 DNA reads TGTGCCAGCAGCCCCAGATTGGGTACTGAAGCTTTCTTT. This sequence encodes CASSPRLGTEAFF.

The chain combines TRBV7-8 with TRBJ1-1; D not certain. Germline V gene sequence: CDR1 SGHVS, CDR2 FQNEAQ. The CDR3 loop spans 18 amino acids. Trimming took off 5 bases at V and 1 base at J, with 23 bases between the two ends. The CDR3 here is CASSPAAAVSLGNTEAFF. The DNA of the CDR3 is TGTGCCAGCAGCCCCGCTGCGGCCGTGTCCTTGGGGAACACTGAAGCTTTCTTT.

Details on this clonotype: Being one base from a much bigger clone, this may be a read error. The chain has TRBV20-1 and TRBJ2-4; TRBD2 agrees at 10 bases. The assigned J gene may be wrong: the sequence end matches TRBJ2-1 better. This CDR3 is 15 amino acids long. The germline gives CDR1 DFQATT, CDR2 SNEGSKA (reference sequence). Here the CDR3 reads CSASRFTSGIDKQFF. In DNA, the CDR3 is TGCAGTGCTAGTCGTTTCACTAGCGGGATCGATAAGCAGTTCTTC.

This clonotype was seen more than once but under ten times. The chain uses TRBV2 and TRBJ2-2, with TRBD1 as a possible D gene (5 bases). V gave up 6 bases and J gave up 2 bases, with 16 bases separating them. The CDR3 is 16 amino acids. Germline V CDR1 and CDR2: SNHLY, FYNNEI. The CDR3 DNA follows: TGTGCCAGCAGAACGACAGCCCAGAAAAACACCGGGGAGCTGTTTTTT. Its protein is CASRTTAQKNTGELFF.